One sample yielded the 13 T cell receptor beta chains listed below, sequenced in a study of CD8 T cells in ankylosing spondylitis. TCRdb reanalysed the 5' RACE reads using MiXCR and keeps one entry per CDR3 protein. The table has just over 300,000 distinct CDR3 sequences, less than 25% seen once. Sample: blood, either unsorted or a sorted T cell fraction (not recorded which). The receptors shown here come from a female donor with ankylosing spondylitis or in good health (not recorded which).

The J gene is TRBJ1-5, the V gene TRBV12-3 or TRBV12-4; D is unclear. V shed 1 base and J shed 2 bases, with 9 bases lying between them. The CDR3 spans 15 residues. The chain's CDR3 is CASSLGGSGNQPQHF. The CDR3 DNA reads TGTGCCAGCAGTTTAGGCGGTTCCGGCAATCAGCCCCAGCATTTT.

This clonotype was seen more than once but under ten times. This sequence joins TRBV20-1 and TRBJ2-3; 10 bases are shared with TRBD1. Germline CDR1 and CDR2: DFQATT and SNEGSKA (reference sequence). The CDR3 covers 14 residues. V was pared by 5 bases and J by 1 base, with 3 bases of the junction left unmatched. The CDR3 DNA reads TGCAGTGCTGGGGGGACAGGGGGCACAGATACGCAGTATTTT. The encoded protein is CSAGGTGGTDTQYF.

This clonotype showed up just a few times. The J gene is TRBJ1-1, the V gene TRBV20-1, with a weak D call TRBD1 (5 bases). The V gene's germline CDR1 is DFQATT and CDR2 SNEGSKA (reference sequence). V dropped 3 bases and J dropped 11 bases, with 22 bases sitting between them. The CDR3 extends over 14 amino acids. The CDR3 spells CSARSDDSHLFAFF. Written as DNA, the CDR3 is TGCAGTGCTAGGTCCGACGACAGCCATCTTTTCGCTTTCTTT.

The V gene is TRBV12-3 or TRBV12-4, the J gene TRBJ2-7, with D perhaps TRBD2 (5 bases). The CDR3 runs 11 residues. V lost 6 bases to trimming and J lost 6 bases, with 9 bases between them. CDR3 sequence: CASSRGAEQYF. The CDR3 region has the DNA TGTGCCAGCAGCCGGGGAGCCGAGCAGTACTTC.

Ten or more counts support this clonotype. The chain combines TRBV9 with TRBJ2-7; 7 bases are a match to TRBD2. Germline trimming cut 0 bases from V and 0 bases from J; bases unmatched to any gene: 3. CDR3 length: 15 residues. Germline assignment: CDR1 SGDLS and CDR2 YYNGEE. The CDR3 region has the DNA TGTGCCAGCAGCGTAGCTAGCGGCCTCTCCTACGAGCAGTACTTC. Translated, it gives CASSVASGLSYEQYF.

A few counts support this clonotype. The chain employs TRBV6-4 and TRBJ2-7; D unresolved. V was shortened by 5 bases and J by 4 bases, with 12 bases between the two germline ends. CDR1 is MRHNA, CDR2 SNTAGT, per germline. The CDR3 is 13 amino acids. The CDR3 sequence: CASSQGPSYEQYF. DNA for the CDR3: TGTGCCAGCAGTCAAGGGCCCAGTTACGAGCAGTACTTC.

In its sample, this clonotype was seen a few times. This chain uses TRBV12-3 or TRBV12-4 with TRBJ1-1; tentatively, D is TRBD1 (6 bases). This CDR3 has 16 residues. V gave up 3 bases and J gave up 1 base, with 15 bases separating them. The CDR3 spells CASSFFGGGENTEAFF. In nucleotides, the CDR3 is TGTGCCAGCAGTTTCTTTGGGGGCGGGGAGAACACTGAAGCTTTCTTT.

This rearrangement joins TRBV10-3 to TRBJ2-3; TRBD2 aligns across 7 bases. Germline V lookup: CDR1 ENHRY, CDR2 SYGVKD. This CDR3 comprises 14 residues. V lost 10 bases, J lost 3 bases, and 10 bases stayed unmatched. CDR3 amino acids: CATWEGRETDTQYF. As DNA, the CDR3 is TGTGCCACTTGGGAGGGGCGGGAGACAGATACGCAGTATTTT.

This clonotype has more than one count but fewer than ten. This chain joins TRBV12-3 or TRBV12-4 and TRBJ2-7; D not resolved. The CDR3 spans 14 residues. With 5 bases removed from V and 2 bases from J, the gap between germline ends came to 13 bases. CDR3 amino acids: CASSPRAVPYEQYF. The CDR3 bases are TGTGCCAGCAGTCCCCGTGCGGTTCCCTACGAGCAGTACTTC.

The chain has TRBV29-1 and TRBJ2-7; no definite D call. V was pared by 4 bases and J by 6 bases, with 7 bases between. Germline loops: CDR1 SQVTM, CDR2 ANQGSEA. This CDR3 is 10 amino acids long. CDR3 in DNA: TGCAGCGTTGGGCCCGGCGAGCAGTACTTC. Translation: CSVGPGEQYF.

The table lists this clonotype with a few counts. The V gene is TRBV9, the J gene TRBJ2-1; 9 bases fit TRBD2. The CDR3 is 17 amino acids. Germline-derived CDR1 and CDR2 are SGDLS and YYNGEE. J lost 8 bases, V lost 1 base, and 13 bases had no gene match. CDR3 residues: CASSVRSSGMFGDEQFF. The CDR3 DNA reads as TGTGCCAGCAGCGTACGGTCTAGCGGGATGTTCGGCGATGAGCAGTTCTTC.

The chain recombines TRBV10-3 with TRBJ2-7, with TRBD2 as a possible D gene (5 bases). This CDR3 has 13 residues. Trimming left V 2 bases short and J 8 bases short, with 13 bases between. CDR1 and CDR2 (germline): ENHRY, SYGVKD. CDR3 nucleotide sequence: TGTGCCATCAGTGAGCAGCAGCGGTACCAGCAGTACTTC. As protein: CAISEQQRYQQYF.

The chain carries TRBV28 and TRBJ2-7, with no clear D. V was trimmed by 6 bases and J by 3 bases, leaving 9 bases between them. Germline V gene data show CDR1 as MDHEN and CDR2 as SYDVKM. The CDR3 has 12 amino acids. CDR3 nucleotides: TGTGCCAGCAGCAAAGATTACTACGAGCAGTACTTC. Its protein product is CASSKDYYEQYF.